This is a list of T cell receptor beta chains from one sample in a study of cytomegalovirus exposure and HLA in healthy donors. Clones were read by immunoSEQ multiplex PCR, and TCRdb kept only the in-frame ones, dropping some. Among under 200,000 clones listed, about 85% were seen once. The sequenced sample consisted of PBMCs. These receptors originate from a man between 18 and 29 years old in good health and CMV-seronegative. Each CDR3 is given with its conserved first and last residue. Fields, in order: CDR3 length, clone size, D gene, V gene, J gene, CDR3 DNA, CDR3 protein. D genes are given only for firm matches. Rows may omit the clone size; those that give it use once, few, many or a size class.

len: 17; abundance: .; d_gene: TRBD1; v_gene: TRBV7-9; j_gene: TRBJ2-1; CDR3nt: TGTGCCAGCAGCCCCAGACAGGGGGCCCGGGACTACAATGAGCAGTTCTTC; CDR3aa: CASSPRQGARDYNEQFF
len: 14; abundance: .; d_gene: .; v_gene: TRBV5-1; j_gene: TRBJ1-1; CDR3nt: TGCGCCAGCAGCTTAACGGGGGAGTTAGTTGAAGCTTTCTTT; CDR3aa: CASSLTGELVEAFF
len: 14; abundance: .; d_gene: .; v_gene: TRBV6-6; j_gene: TRBJ1-2; CDR3nt: TGTGCCAGCAGTTACTCGTCGTCGGGGTATGGCTACACCTTC; CDR3aa: CASSYSSSGYGYTF
len: 14; abundance: .; d_gene: .; v_gene: TRBV4-1; j_gene: TRBJ2-7; CDR3nt: TGCGCCAGCAGCCAAGGGTACAGGTCCTACGAGCAGTACTTC; CDR3aa: CASSQGYRSYEQYF
len: 15; abundance: .; d_gene: .; v_gene: TRBV10-3; j_gene: TRBJ1-4; CDR3nt: TGTGCCATCAGTGCTTCTGAGGGGGTGGGTGAAAAACTGTTTTTT; CDR3aa: CAISASEGVGEKLFF
len: 13; abundance: .; d_gene: .; v_gene: TRBV5-6; j_gene: TRBJ1-6; CDR3nt: TGTGCCAGCAGCTTATCCTCCGGGTCACCCCTCCACTTT; CDR3aa: CASSLSSGSPLHF
len: 14; abundance: .; d_gene: TRBD1; v_gene: TRBV6-5; j_gene: TRBJ2-7; CDR3nt: TGTGCCAGCAACCGACAGGGCTCGGGGTACGAGCAGTACTTC; CDR3aa: CASNRQGSGYEQYF
len: 13; abundance: .; d_gene: .; v_gene: TRBV29-1; j_gene: TRBJ1-1; CDR3nt: TGCAGCGCCCCAAGGGGAGGGAACACTGAAGCTTTCTTT; CDR3aa: CSAPRGGNTEAFF
len: 14; abundance: .; d_gene: .; v_gene: TRBV9; j_gene: TRBJ1-5; CDR3nt: TGTGCCAGCAGCGTGGGGGCTGCGAATCAGCCCCAGCATTTT; CDR3aa: CASSVGAANQPQHF
len: 15; abundance: .; d_gene: TRBD2; v_gene: TRBV9; j_gene: TRBJ2-1; CDR3nt: TGTGCCAGCAGCGTATTAGCGGGAGTATCTAGTGGGCAGTTCTTC; CDR3aa: CASSVLAGVSSGQFF
len: 14; abundance: .; d_gene: .; v_gene: TRBV5-1; j_gene: TRBJ1-4; CDR3nt: TGCGCCAGCAGCTTGGCTCAAAACGGGGAAAAACTGTTTTTT; CDR3aa: CASSLAQNGEKLFF
len: 14; abundance: .; d_gene: TRBD1; v_gene: TRBV6-5; j_gene: TRBJ1-5; CDR3nt: TGTGCCAGCGAGGACAGGGGGCAGGTGCAGCCCCAGCATTTT; CDR3aa: CASEDRGQVQPQHF
len: 14; abundance: .; d_gene: TRBD1; v_gene: TRBV5-6; j_gene: TRBJ1-5; CDR3nt: TGTGCCAGCAGCCCGGACAGGGGTAGTCAGCCCCAGCATTTT; CDR3aa: CASSPDRGSQPQHF
len: 16; abundance: .; d_gene: .; v_gene: TRBV30; j_gene: TRBJ2-7; CDR3nt: TGTGCCTGGAGAGCCCGGTCGAACCCCCTCGGAGGCGAGCAGTACTTC; CDR3aa: CAWRARSNPLGGEQYF
len: 13; abundance: .; d_gene: .; v_gene: TRBV10-2; j_gene: TRBJ2-1; CDR3nt: TGCGCCAGCACCTCGGACTACTACAATGAGCAGTTCTTC; CDR3aa: CASTSDYYNEQFF
len: 15; abundance: .; d_gene: TRBD1; v_gene: TRBV28; j_gene: TRBJ1-4; CDR3nt: TGTGCCAGCAGTTTACCAGGGGGCGGTAATGAAAAACTGTTTTTT; CDR3aa: CASSLPGGGNEKLFF
len: 17; abundance: .; d_gene: TRBD2; v_gene: TRBV5-5; j_gene: TRBJ2-1; CDR3nt: TGTGCCAGCAGCTTGAGGGGAAGTAGCGGGGGCTACAATGAGCAGTTCTTC; CDR3aa: CASSLRGSSGGYNEQFF
len: 15; abundance: .; d_gene: TRBD2; v_gene: TRBV5-1; j_gene: TRBJ2-1; CDR3nt: TGCGCCAGCAGCTTGGAGATCGGGGGGAATATAAATCAGTTCTTC; CDR3aa: CASSLEIGGNINQFF
len: 15; abundance: .; d_gene: .; v_gene: TRBV5-1; j_gene: TRBJ1-5; CDR3nt: TGCGCCAGCAGCCCGACAGGAACAGTCAATCAGCCCCAGCATTTT; CDR3aa: CASSPTGTVNQPQHF
len: 12; abundance: .; d_gene: .; v_gene: TRBV19; j_gene: TRBJ2-7; CDR3nt: TGTGCCAGTAGTATAGGGGGGCAGGGGAGGGACTTC; CDR3aa: CASSIGGQGRDF
len: 17; abundance: .; d_gene: TRBD1; v_gene: TRBV15; j_gene: TRBJ2-7; CDR3nt: TGTGCCACCAGCAGAGATACAGCCGGACAGGGGTCCTACGAGCAGTACTTC; CDR3aa: CATSRDTAGQGSYEQYF
len: 16; abundance: .; d_gene: .; v_gene: TRBV7-9; j_gene: TRBJ2-7; CDR3nt: TGTTCCAGCAGCAAACTAGGGCCAGTTACTACCTACGAGCAGTACTTC; CDR3aa: CSSSKLGPVTTYEQYF
len: 14; abundance: .; d_gene: .; v_gene: TRBV28; j_gene: TRBJ1-5; CDR3nt: TGTGCCAGCAGGAGGAGTTATAGCAATCAGCCCCAGCATTTT; CDR3aa: CASRRSYSNQPQHF
len: 18; abundance: .; d_gene: TRBD1; v_gene: TRBV13; j_gene: TRBJ2-2; CDR3nt: TGTGCCAGCAGCTTGGGACAGGGACTTGTCGCGAACACCGGGGAGCTGTTTTTT; CDR3aa: CASSLGQGLVANTGELFF
len: 16; abundance: .; d_gene: .; v_gene: TRBV28; j_gene: TRBJ2-7; CDR3nt: TGTGCCAGCAGTTCCACCCCTGGGCGGGGACCCTACGAGCAGTACTTC; CDR3aa: CASSSTPGRGPYEQYF
len: 14; abundance: .; d_gene: .; v_gene: TRBV5-1; j_gene: TRBJ2-1; CDR3nt: TGCGCCAGCAGCTCCAGCGGAGGCTACAATGAGCAGTTCTTC; CDR3aa: CASSSSGGYNEQFF
len: 11; abundance: .; d_gene: .; v_gene: TRBV9; j_gene: TRBJ2-5; CDR3nt: TGTGCCAGCAGCGTAGCGGAGACCCAGTACTTC; CDR3aa: CASSVAETQYF
len: 12; abundance: .; d_gene: .; v_gene: TRBV30; j_gene: TRBJ2-7; CDR3nt: TGTGCCTGGAGTACCTTCCGAGAAGAGCAGTACTTC; CDR3aa: CAWSTFREEQYF
len: 14; abundance: .; d_gene: .; v_gene: TRBV15; j_gene: TRBJ1-5; CDR3nt: TGTGCCACCAGCAGAGCTGGCAGCAATCAGCCCCAGCATTTT; CDR3aa: CATSRAGSNQPQHF
len: 15; abundance: .; d_gene: .; v_gene: TRBV7-2; j_gene: TRBJ2-3; CDR3nt: TGTGCCAGCAGCTTAGATCCGACTCGGACAGATACGCAGTATTTT; CDR3aa: CASSLDPTRTDTQYF
len: 14; abundance: .; d_gene: TRBD2; v_gene: TRBV27; j_gene: TRBJ2-7; CDR3nt: TGTGCCAGCAGTCCTTTTGGCGGGGGGTACGAGCAGTACTTC; CDR3aa: CASSPFGGGYEQYF
len: 14; abundance: .; d_gene: TRBD1; v_gene: TRBV9; j_gene: TRBJ2-5; CDR3nt: TGTGCCAGCAGCAGCCCGGGACAGGGTGAGACCCAGTACTTC; CDR3aa: CASSSPGQGETQYF
len: 16; abundance: .; d_gene: TRBD1; v_gene: TRBV5-6; j_gene: TRBJ2-7; CDR3nt: TGTGCCAGCAGCAATTCACGACAGGGGCCAACCTACGAGCAGTACTTC; CDR3aa: CASSNSRQGPTYEQYF
len: 14; abundance: once; d_gene: TRBD2; v_gene: TRBV7-8; j_gene: TRBJ2-7; CDR3nt: TGTGCCAGCAGCAGACTAGCGGGGTCCTACGAGCAGTACTTC; CDR3aa: CASSRLAGSYEQYF
len: 15; abundance: once; d_gene: .; v_gene: TRBV2; j_gene: TRBJ1-5; CDR3nt: TGTGCCAGCAGTGTGGTGACAGGAGGCAATCAGCCCCAGCATTTT; CDR3aa: CASSVVTGGNQPQHF
len: 13; abundance: .; d_gene: .; v_gene: TRBV7-9; j_gene: TRBJ1-6; CDR3nt: TGTGCCAGCAGCCCAATTGGCTATTCACCCCTCCACTTT; CDR3aa: CASSPIGYSPLHF
len: 14; abundance: .; d_gene: TRBD1; v_gene: TRBV5-6; j_gene: TRBJ1-2; CDR3nt: TGTGCCAGCAGCGTGAGGGGGACAGGGGGCGGCTACACCTTC; CDR3aa: CASSVRGTGGGYTF
len: 15; abundance: .; d_gene: .; v_gene: TRBV9; j_gene: TRBJ1-5; CDR3nt: TGTGCCAGCAGCCTCACAGGGAGTAGCAATCAGCCCCAGCATTTT; CDR3aa: CASSLTGSSNQPQHF
len: 16; abundance: .; d_gene: .; v_gene: TRBV6-1; j_gene: TRBJ1-6; CDR3nt: TGTGCCAGCAGTGAAGCTGTAGAGTGGAGACATTCACCCCTCCACTTT; CDR3aa: CASSEAVEWRHSPLHF
len: 15; abundance: .; d_gene: TRBD1; v_gene: TRBV30; j_gene: TRBJ1-4; CDR3nt: TGTGCCTGGAGTGGACAGGGAGGCACTAATGAAAAACTGTTTTTT; CDR3aa: CAWSGQGGTNEKLFF
len: 13; abundance: .; d_gene: TRBD2; v_gene: TRBV6-1; j_gene: TRBJ2-1; CDR3nt: TGTGCCAGCAGATCGGGAGGGGGGTATGAGCAGTTCTTC; CDR3aa: CASRSGGGYEQFF
len: 13; abundance: .; d_gene: .; v_gene: TRBV28; j_gene: TRBJ1-1; CDR3nt: TGTGCCAGCACCGGGGGATTGAACACTGAAGCTTTCTTT; CDR3aa: CASTGGLNTEAFF
len: 14; abundance: .; d_gene: TRBD1; v_gene: TRBV27; j_gene: TRBJ2-7; CDR3nt: TGTGCCAGCCAACCAACGACAGGGAGTAACGAGCAGTACTTC; CDR3aa: CASQPTTGSNEQYF
len: 10; abundance: .; d_gene: .; v_gene: TRBV2; j_gene: TRBJ2-1; CDR3nt: TGTGCCAGCTCCTACTTCCAGCAGTTCTTC; CDR3aa: CASSYFQQFF
len: 15; abundance: .; d_gene: .; v_gene: TRBV28; j_gene: TRBJ2-3; CDR3nt: TGTGCCAGCAGGGGCCGGATGGGCAACACAGATACGCAGTATTTT; CDR3aa: CASRGRMGNTDTQYF
len: 14; abundance: .; d_gene: TRBD1; v_gene: TRBV7-9; j_gene: TRBJ1-2; CDR3nt: TGTGCCAGCAGCTTGCCGGACAGGGAACATGGCTACACCTTC; CDR3aa: CASSLPDREHGYTF
len: 14; abundance: .; d_gene: TRBD1; v_gene: TRBV6-5; j_gene: TRBJ1-1; CDR3nt: TGTGCCAGCAGTTCGAAAGGACAGGGTGTTGAAGCTTTCTTT; CDR3aa: CASSSKGQGVEAFF
len: 16; abundance: .; d_gene: TRBD2; v_gene: TRBV28; j_gene: TRBJ2-3; CDR3nt: TGTGCCAGCAGTTCCATCTGGACTAGCAGCACAGATACGCAGTATTTT; CDR3aa: CASSSIWTSSTDTQYF
len: 14; abundance: .; d_gene: TRBD2; v_gene: TRBV2; j_gene: TRBJ2-1; CDR3nt: TGTGCCAGCAGTGGGGGGCGGGGGGGGAATGAGCAGTTCTTC; CDR3aa: CASSGGRGGNEQFF
len: 13; abundance: .; d_gene: TRBD1; v_gene: TRBV30; j_gene: TRBJ2-7; CDR3nt: TGTGCCTGGAGTCGGGACAGGGCCCACGAGCAGTACTTC; CDR3aa: CAWSRDRAHEQYF
len: 13; abundance: once; d_gene: .; v_gene: TRBV5-1; j_gene: TRBJ1-1; CDR3nt: TGCGCCAGCATTTTCCTCCCAGGAACTGAAGCTTTCTTT; CDR3aa: CASIFLPGTEAFF
len: 16; abundance: .; d_gene: TRBD1; v_gene: TRBV10-3; j_gene: TRBJ1-1; CDR3nt: TGTGCCATCAGTGGGGGGGTACAGGGGATGGGGACTGAAGCTTTCTTT; CDR3aa: CAISGGVQGMGTEAFF
len: 13; abundance: .; d_gene: .; v_gene: TRBV29-1; j_gene: TRBJ1-3; CDR3nt: TGCAGCGTTGGAGGGCATGGTGGAAACACCATATATTTT; CDR3aa: CSVGGHGGNTIYF
len: 15; abundance: .; d_gene: .; v_gene: TRBV19; j_gene: TRBJ1-1; CDR3nt: TGTGCCAGTAGCCGCTCCAGGGGTGGGTACACTGAAGCTTTCTTT; CDR3aa: CASSRSRGGYTEAFF
len: 15; abundance: .; d_gene: TRBD2; v_gene: TRBV28; j_gene: TRBJ2-7; CDR3nt: TGTGCCAGCAGTTCCACTAGCGGGAGGCTTAGGGAGCAGTACTTC; CDR3aa: CASSSTSGRLREQYF
len: 15; abundance: .; d_gene: TRBD1; v_gene: TRBV6-6; j_gene: TRBJ1-1; CDR3nt: TGTGCCAGCAGTTCCAGTGACAGGGGAGGCACTGAAGCTTTCTTT; CDR3aa: CASSSSDRGGTEAFF
len: 15; abundance: .; d_gene: TRBD1; v_gene: TRBV4-1; j_gene: TRBJ2-7; CDR3nt: TGCGCCAGCAGCCAAGAAGGACAGGGGGCCTACGAGCAGTACTTC; CDR3aa: CASSQEGQGAYEQYF
len: 13; abundance: .; d_gene: .; v_gene: TRBV6-1; j_gene: TRBJ1-2; CDR3nt: TGTGCCAGCACCGGAGGTATTAACTATGGCTACACCTTC; CDR3aa: CASTGGINYGYTF
len: 14; abundance: once; d_gene: .; v_gene: TRBV18; j_gene: TRBJ2-5; CDR3nt: TGTGCCAGCTCACCACATGGCAGCCAAGAGACCCAGTACTTC; CDR3aa: CASSPHGSQETQYF
len: 12; abundance: once; d_gene: TRBD1; v_gene: TRBV30; j_gene: TRBJ1-1; CDR3nt: TGTGCCTGGAGTTCGACAGGGATTGAAGCTTTCTTT; CDR3aa: CAWSSTGIEAFF